The next 32 T cell receptor beta chains were all read from a single sample in a study of blood T cell repertoires in COVID-19. Generated by immunoSEQ multiplex PCR, the TCRdb table keeps only in-frame clones and is missing some. There are roughly 190,000 clones in the sample; approximately 84% occur only once, and approximately 5.1% lies in the top ten. Material: peripheral blood. The source is a woman between 65 and 79 years old with active or convalescent COVID-19.

This chain uses TRBV11-1 with TRBJ2-7; 10 bases agree with TRBD2. Unmatched junction bases numbered 7, after V lost 5 bases and J lost 3 bases. Germline-derived CDR1 and CDR2 are SGHAT and FQDESV (reference sequence). CDR3 length: 15 residues. The CDR3 sequence is CASSIGLAEDYEQYF. CDR3 bases: TGTGCCAGCAGCATCGGACTAGCGGAAGACTACGAGCAGTACTTC.

The chain employs TRBV4-2 and TRBJ2-2, with a weak D call TRBD2 (6 bases). The CDR3 loop spans 17 amino acids. CDR1 and CDR2 (germline): LGHNA, YNFKEQ. V lost 1 base and J 0 bases, leaving 12 bases between the germline ends. DNA of the CDR3: TGTGCCAGCAGCCAAGTCTCGGGACTTACGAACACCGGGGAGCTGTTTTTT. It translates to CASSQVSGLTNTGELFF.

The gene calls are TRBV5-1 and TRBJ1-6; the match to TRBD1 covers 9 bases. This CDR3 is 21 amino acids long. Germline V gene sequence: CDR1 SGHRS, CDR2 YFSETQ. Unmatched junction bases numbered 18, after V lost 0 bases and J lost 5 bases. This CDR3 reads CASSLGKTGGGGSRDNSPLHF. The DNA for the CDR3 is TGCGCCAGCAGCTTGGGCAAAACAGGGGGCGGCGGATCTCGGGATAATTCACCCCTCCACTTT. Full variable domain (rest looked up from reference TRBV5-1 and TRBJ1-6): KAGVTQTPRYLIKTRGQQVTLSCSPISGHRSVSWYQQTPGQGLQFLFEYFSETQRNKGNFPGRFSGRQFSNSRSEMNVSTLELGDSALYLCASSLGKTGGGGSRDNSPLHFGNGTRLTVT.

The rearrangement links TRBV18 to TRBJ2-3; 9 bases are a match to TRBD1. J was trimmed by 1 base and V by 5 bases; bases with no gene match: 4. The CDR3 is 15 amino acids. Germline V gene lookup returns CDR1 KGHSH and CDR2 LQKENI. CDR3 loop: CASSTRDRGTDTQYF. In nucleotides, the CDR3 is TGTGCCAGCTCAACTCGGGACAGGGGCACAGATACGCAGTATTTT.

The chain couples TRBV6-6 to TRBJ1-1; 9 nucleotides agree with TRBD1. In germline, CDR1 is MNHNY, CDR2 SVGAGI (reference sequence). V lost 5 bases and J lost 5; bases outside the gene matches: 9. The CDR3 runs to 15 residues. CDR3 nucleotides: TGTGCCAGCAGTACCGCGGACAGGGGACGGACTGAAGCTTTCTTT. Encoded protein: CASSTADRGRTEAFF.

The chain combines TRBV18 with TRBJ1-2; 11 bases are a match to TRBD1. The CDR3 totals 18 residues. V lost 2 bases, J lost 4 bases, and 12 bases stayed unmatched. CDR1 and CDR2 from the germline V gene are KGHSH and LQKENI. CDR3 nucleotides: TGTGCCAGCTCACCAGCGCGAACCGGGACAGGGGGAGGCTATGGCTACACCTTC. This sequence encodes CASSPARTGTGGGYGYTF.

V gene TRBV6-6 combines with J gene TRBJ1-1; no reliable D call. Germline V lookup: CDR1 MNHNY, CDR2 SVGAGI (reference sequence). Between the trimmed V and J ends, which lost 4 bases and 3 bases, there was a span of 12 bases. CDR3 length equals 14 residues. The CDR3 DNA reads as TGTGCCAGCAGTTTGAGGGTCGAGGACACTGAAGCTTTCTTT. It is translated as CASSLRVEDTEAFF.

The chain joins TRBV12-3 or TRBV12-4 to TRBJ2-1; D perhaps matches TRBD2 (6 bases). Trimming pared 6 bases from V and 15 bases from J, leaving 21 bases between. CDR3 length equals 13 residues. Written as DNA, the CDR3 is TGTGCCAGCAGGGGGGACGTTCGGGAGAAGGGGTTCTTC. This encodes CASRGDVREKGFF.

V and J are TRBV28 and TRBJ1-2; D possibly corresponds to TRBD1 (6 bases). There are 14 residues in the CDR3. Trimming cost V 4 bases and J 7 bases, with 16 bases left between them. Germline V CDR1 and CDR2: MDHEN, SYDVKM. CDR3 residues: CASSYWTDGVGYTF. The CDR3 nucleotides read TGTGCCAGCAGTTACTGGACAGATGGGGTTGGCTACACCTTC.

The J gene is TRBJ2-4, the V gene TRBV6-1; TRBD1 is a possible D gene (8 bases). Looked up from germline, CDR1 is MNHNS and CDR2 is SASEGT. The CDR3 extends over 19 amino acids. Trimming left V 0 bases short and J 1 base short, with 19 bases between. This chain's CDR3 is CASSEAPGGGDRAKNIQYF. Here the CDR3 DNA reads TGTGCCAGCAGTGAAGCGCCTGGGGGAGGGGACAGGGCCAAAAACATTCAGTACTTC.

The rearrangement joins TRBV6-4 to TRBJ2-7, with TRBD2 matching 12 bases. V lost 2 bases and J lost 5; bases outside the gene matches: 10. The CDR3 spans 17 residues. Germline assignment: CDR1 MRHNA and CDR2 SNTAGT. The DNA for the CDR3 is TGTGCCAGCAGTGACGTCCTAGCGGGAGGGATTTCCCACGAGCAGTACTTC. It translates to CASSDVLAGGISHEQYF.

This clone was detected once. V gene TRBV28 combines with J gene TRBJ2-5, with TRBD1 as a possible D gene (5 bases). Trimming stripped 5 bases from V and 3 bases from J, with 7 bases between. Germline CDR1 is MDHEN and CDR2 is SYDVKM. There are 12 residues in the CDR3. The CDR3 bases are TGTGCCAGCAGTGACAGCGAAGAGACCCAGTACTTC. Its translation is CASSDSEETQYF.

The genes are TRBV7-8 and TRBJ1-5; D possibly corresponds to TRBD1 (6 bases). Trimming left V 5 bases short and J 6 bases short, with 23 bases between. The CDR3 spans 17 residues. Germline CDR1 and CDR2: SGHVS and FQNEAQ. CDR3 DNA: TGTGCCAGCAGCATAGGGTTGGCCAGGGGCTCAGGTCAGCCCCAGCATTTT. As protein: CASSIGLARGSGQPQHF.

The chain links TRBV9 to TRBJ1-1, with D uncertain. The V and J ends lost 0 bases and 4 bases respectively, with 10 bases between them. This CDR3 is 14 amino acids long. Per germline, CDR1 SGDLS and CDR2 YYNGEE. The CDR3 reads CASSVGGTSTEAFF. DNA for the CDR3: TGTGCCAGCAGCGTAGGAGGAACGAGCACTGAAGCTTTCTTT.

The chain employs TRBV3-1 (or the pseudogene TRBV3-2) and TRBJ2-3, with 9 bases that match TRBD2. CDR1 and CDR2 from the germline V gene are LGHDT and YNNKEL (reference sequence). This CDR3 region has 16 residues. With V trimmed by 0 bases and J by 2 bases, 3 bases remained unmatched. The CDR3 DNA reads TGTGCCAGCAGCCAAGATAGCGGGGGCTTCACAGATACGCAGTATTTT. It is translated as CASSQDSGGFTDTQYF.

This clone was seen more than once but under ten times. The chain is built from TRBV10-2 and TRBJ1-5; 9 nucleotides agree with TRBD1. Trimming took 8 bases from V and 0 from J; bases not matched to a gene: 11. This CDR3 region has 17 residues. Germline V gene sequence: CDR1 WSHSY, CDR2 SAAADI. CDR3 nucleotide sequence: TGCGCCAGCCGATTCCCGGGACAGGGTGATAGCAATCAGCCCCAGCATTTT. Translated: CASRFPGQGDSNQPQHF.

The chain joins TRBV18 to TRBJ2-5; D is unresolved. Trimming took off 3 bases at V and 5 bases at J, with 13 bases between the two ends. The CDR3 length is 14 residues. Germline V lookup: CDR1 KGHSH, CDR2 LQKENI. The CDR3 protein is CASSPPWARETQYF. CDR3 nucleotides: TGTGCCAGCTCACCCCCTTGGGCCCGGGAGACCCAGTACTTC.

The chain joins TRBV6-5 to TRBJ1-3; D is ambiguous. Germline CDR1 and CDR2: MNHEY and SVGAGI. This CDR3 contains 16 residues. V dropped 0 bases and J dropped 0 bases, with 9 bases sitting between them. This CDR3 is CASSYSWPHSGNTIYF. The DNA of the CDR3 is TGTGCCAGCAGTTACTCATGGCCCCACTCTGGAAACACCATATATTTT.

The chain employs TRBV5-6 and TRBJ2-5; D possibly corresponds to TRBD2 (7 bases). The germline V gene has CDR1 SGHDT and CDR2 YYEEEE. This CDR3 contains 17 residues. V was clipped by 3 bases and J by 0 bases, with 18 bases between them. CDR3 DNA sequence: TGTGCCAGCAGCTCCGCCGGGGGCGGGGGATACCAAGAGACCCAGTACTTC. Protein: CASSSAGGGGYQETQYF. The entire variable domain, with the rest obtained from reference TRBV5-6 and TRBJ2-5, is as follows: DAGVTQSPTHLIKTRGQQVTLRCSPKSGHDTVSWYQQALGQGPQFIFQYYEEEERQRGNFPDRFSGHQFPNYSSELNVNALLLGDSALYLCASSSAGGGGYQETQYFGPGTRLLVL.

The chain links TRBV19 to TRBJ2-1; 11 bases agree with TRBD2. The CDR3 runs 14 residues. The germline V gene encodes CDR1 LNHDA and CDR2 SQIVND (reference sequence). Losses at the gene ends were 3 bases for V and 10 bases for J; bases not matched to a gene: 5. In DNA form, the CDR3 reads TGTGCCAGTAGTATCGAGCCTAGCGGGAGGGAGCAGTTCTTC. Translation: CASSIEPSGREQFF.

This clone was observed once. The gene calls are TRBV24-1 and TRBJ2-1, with TRBD1 as a possible D gene (6 bases). The CDR3 consists of 17 residues. Germline CDR1 KGHDR, CDR2 SFDVKD. V lost 5 bases, J lost 7 bases, and 23 bases lay in between. This CDR3 is CATSGPVEPKRGNEQFF. CDR3 nucleotide sequence: TGTGCCACCAGTGGACCCGTGGAGCCAAAAAGGGGGAATGAGCAGTTCTTC.

V usage is TRBV5-1 and J usage is TRBJ2-3; 11 bases line up with TRBD2. This CDR3 comprises 14 residues. The germline V gene encodes CDR1 SGHRS and CDR2 YFSETQ. The ends lost 4 bases at V and 6 bases at J; junction bases unmatched: 4. CDR3 DNA: TGCGCCAGCAGCGAACTAGCGGGAGTTGATACGCAGTATTTT. This gives the protein CASSELAGVDTQYF.

The genes are TRBV5-1 and TRBJ2-7, with 8 bases matching TRBD2. Per the germline V gene, CDR1 is SGHRS and CDR2 is YFSETQ. J gave up 2 bases and V 0 bases, and 4 bases lay outside the gene matches. This CDR3 contains 15 residues. DNA of the CDR3: TGCGCCAGCAGCTTGGCAAGCGGGAGTACCTACGAGCAGTACTTC. As protein: CASSLASGSTYEQYF.

V gene TRBV28 combines with J gene TRBJ2-1; the D is unclear. The CDR3 runs 12 residues. V was pared by 3 bases and J by 10 bases, with 10 bases between. Germline V gene lookup returns CDR1 MDHEN and CDR2 SYDVKM. Written as DNA, the CDR3 is TGTGCCAGCAGTTTCCGTGGGCTAGAGCAGTTCTTC. It encodes CASSFRGLEQFF.

In the case of this clone: A much larger clone differs by one base, so this may be a read error. V and J are TRBV28 and TRBJ1-4; 7 nucleotides align to TRBD1. Germline CDR1 and CDR2: MDHEN and SYDVKM. J was trimmed by 0 bases and V by 6 bases; bases with no gene match: 4. The CDR3 loop spans 15 amino acids. CDR3 amino acids: CASRQQGATNEKLFF. The CDR3 nucleotides read TGTGCCAGCAGGCAGCAGGGGGCAACTAATGAAAAACTGTTTTTT.

V is TRBV5-4 and J is TRBJ2-7; D is possibly TRBD1 (6 bases). The CDR3 loop spans 14 amino acids. CDR1 is SGHNT and CDR2 is YYREEE in the germline V gene (reference sequence). V lost 0 bases to trimming and J lost 2 bases, with 9 bases between them. Here the CDR3 DNA reads TGTGCCAGCAGCTTGGAACAGGGAGCCTACGAGCAGTACTTC. Translation: CASSLEQGAYEQYF.

This sequence joins TRBV3-1 (or the pseudogene TRBV3-2) and TRBJ2-3; TRBD2 is a possible D gene (6 bases). The length of the CDR3 is 15 residues. Germline CDR1 and CDR2: LGHDT and YNNKEL (reference sequence). Trimming removed 0 bases from V and 3 bases from J, with 10 bases in between. The CDR3 is CASSQEGGWTDTQYF. The CDR3 DNA follows: TGTGCCAGCAGCCAAGAGGGAGGTTGGACAGATACGCAGTATTTT.

This clone was observed once. This chain uses TRBV7-9 with TRBJ1-2, with D unclear. With 0 bases removed from V and 2 bases from J, the gap between germline ends came to 10 bases. Per the germline V gene, CDR1 is SEHNR and CDR2 is FQNEAQ (reference sequence). This CDR3 contains 15 residues. The CDR3: CASSLAGRVNYGYTF. The CDR3 nucleotides are TGTGCCAGCAGCTTAGCGGGCCGCGTAAACTATGGCTACACCTTC.

The chain links TRBV11-2 to TRBJ2-7, with D unresolved. V was clipped by 1 base and J by 6 bases, with 10 bases between them. This CDR3 comprises 13 residues. Germline V gene sequence: CDR1 SGHAT, CDR2 FQNNGV. As DNA, the CDR3 is TGTGCCAGCAGCTTAGCCTTCGGTTTCGAGCAGTACTTC. It yields the protein CASSLAFGFEQYF.

The J gene is TRBJ1-2, the V gene TRBV27; 11 bases match TRBD1. Germline values: CDR1 MNHEY, CDR2 SMNVEV (reference sequence). The trim removed 11 bases at V and 6 bases at J, leaving 8 bases unmatched. The length of the CDR3 is 13 residues. The CDR3 region is CAGRDRGSDGYTF. CDR3 DNA sequence: TGTGCCGGAAGGGACAGGGGGTCCGATGGCTACACCTTC.

This clone appeared once. The V gene is TRBV2, the J gene TRBJ2-3, with 7 bases fitting TRBD2. The CDR3 contains 15 residues. Germline V lookup: CDR1 SNHLY, CDR2 FYNNEI. J was trimmed by 3 bases and V by 5 bases; bases with no gene match: 8. The DNA of the CDR3 is TGTGCCAGCAGTCAAGGCGGACTAGGAACAGATACGCAGTATTTT. Amino acids: CASSQGGLGTDTQYF.

The CDR3 here is CASSPSEADTQYF. The CDR3 DNA reads TGTGCCAGCAGTCCTAGTGAAGCAGATACGCAGTATTTT. V usage is TRBV3-1 (or the pseudogene TRBV3-2) and J usage is TRBJ2-3; D uncertain. The length of the CDR3 is 13 residues. Deletions cut 6 bases from V and 4 bases from J, with 11 bases between. CDR1 is LGHDT, CDR2 YNNKEL, per germline (reference sequence).